This passage covers 29 T cell receptor beta chains from one sample sequenced in a study of beta chain features in type 1 diabetes (dated by TCRdb to the late 2010s). Receptor amplification or capture employed the immunoSEQ multiplex PCR assay. The entire amount of isolated RNA was reverse transcribed using the High Capacity cDNA Reverse Transcription Kit, so the sequenced TCRB transcripts were expressed ones. TCRdb took over this immuneACCESS table, retaining in-frame rearrangements with V and J assigned. Such tables are incomplete; in checked studies, under half of the missing clones stem from an unresolved V gene, and the remainder is unexplained. The sample profile shows around 250,000 clones; about a fifth of them were found once. 0.028% of the sample is taken by the ten largest. Points the paper makes about the study in general: In all four CD4+ subsets, TCRB CDR3 length was moderately but significantly shorter in type 1 diabetes patients.

No antigen has been assigned to these receptors. The specimen sequenced was naive CD4+ T cells from blood. The cell subset or site label on this specimen signifies: true naive CD4+ T cells. The receptors here all came from a woman between 40 and 55 years old with type 1 diabetes.

Turning to this clone: The same CDR3 can be traced to other DNA sequences in this sample. V gene TRBV9 combines with J gene TRBJ2-1; 9 nucleotides match TRBD2. Trimming cost V 0 bases and J 2 bases; bases outside gene matches: 0. The CDR3 length is 15 residues. The V gene's germline CDR1 is SGDLS and CDR2 YYNGEE. CDR3 protein: CASSVGGRAYNEQFF. CDR3 DNA: TGTGCCAGCAGCGTAGGCGGGAGGGCCTACAATGAGCAGTTCTTC.

This clone was seen only a few times. This CDR3 reads CASSLRQGNTEAFF. The CDR3 DNA is TGTGCCAGCAGCTTACGACAGGGGAACACTGAAGCTTTCTTT. This chain uses TRBV7-2 with TRBJ1-1, with 7 bases matching TRBD1. CDR3 length equals 14 residues. Losses at the gene ends were 2 bases for V and 1 base for J; bases not matched to a gene: 1. Germline V gene sequence: CDR1 SGHTA, CDR2 FQGNSA.

This sequence joins TRBV30 and TRBJ1-1, with D possibly being TRBD1 (6 bases). Germline-derived CDR1 and CDR2 are GTSNPN and SVGIG (reference sequence). CDR3 length: 15 residues. V shed 0 bases and J shed 0 bases, with 11 bases lying between them. CDR3: CAWSVRGAMNTEAFF. DNA for the CDR3: TGTGCCTGGAGTGTACGGGGGGCTATGAACACTGAAGCTTTCTTT.

This clone showed up just a few times. The chain joins TRBV5-1 to TRBJ2-2, with 7 nucleotides matching TRBD1. CDR3 length: 15 amino acids. V dropped 7 bases and J dropped 0; count of bases not matched to a gene: 6. The germline CDR1 and CDR2 sequences are SGHRS and YFSETQ. The CDR3 nucleotides are TGCGCCAGCCGAGGACAGGTAACGAACACCGGGGAGCTGTTTTTT. As protein: CASRGQVTNTGELFF.

This clone was observed a handful of times. Other DNA sequences of this sample code for an identical CDR3. The rearrangement uses TRBV6-6 and TRBJ2-3; 11 nucleotides agree with TRBD2. J was trimmed by 4 bases and V by 5 bases; bases with no gene match: 5. CDR3 length: 15 residues. Per the germline V gene, CDR1 is MNHNY and CDR2 is SVGAGI (reference sequence). CDR3 sequence (DNA): TGTGCCAGCAGTCGTGGACTAGCGGGCGCAGATACGCAGTATTTT. Its translation is CASSRGLAGADTQYF.

This clone has only a few counts. The rearrangement joins TRBV5-1 to TRBJ2-7; D possibly corresponds to TRBD1 (6 bases). Between the trimmed V and J ends, which lost 3 bases and 2 bases, there was a span of 21 bases. The CDR3 length is 17 residues. Germline CDR1 SGHRS, CDR2 YFSETQ. The CDR3 DNA reads TGCGCCAGCAGCTCCGTCACACTGACAGGAGCCACCTACGAGCAGTACTTC. Residues: CASSSVTLTGATYEQYF.

This clone was seen a few times. The chain carries TRBV4-3 and TRBJ1-2, with 7 bases identical to TRBD1. Germline V gives CDR1 LGHNA, CDR2 YSLEER. The CDR3 is made up of 14 amino acids. J gave up 4 bases and V 6 bases, and 8 bases lay outside the gene matches. In DNA, the CDR3 is TGCGCCAGCAGTCGACAGGGCTCGAGCTATGGCTACACCTTC. The encoded protein is CASSRQGSSYGYTF.

V usage is TRBV29-1 and J usage is TRBJ1-3, with D possibly being TRBD1 (6 bases). The CDR3 is 14 residues long. V lost 4 bases and J 3 bases, leaving 13 bases between the germline ends. The V gene's germline CDR1 is SQVTM and CDR2 ANQGSEA. The chain's CDR3 is CSVVLRGFGNTIYF. CDR3 bases: TGCAGCGTTGTACTCAGGGGATTTGGAAACACCATATATTTT.

The chain links TRBV4-2 to TRBJ1-5, with D perhaps TRBD1 (6 bases). Germline V lookup: CDR1 LGHNA, CDR2 YNFKEQ. V lost 6 bases to trimming and J lost 6 bases, with 9 bases between them. The CDR3 loop spans 12 amino acids. The CDR3 sequence: CASRQGSQPQHF. The CDR3 bases are TGTGCCAGCAGACAGGGCAGTCAGCCCCAGCATTTT.

Only a few counts were recorded for this clone. This rearrangement joins TRBV30 to TRBJ1-2; TRBD1 agrees at 8 bases. The length of the CDR3 is 14 residues. Losses at the gene ends were 3 bases for V and 6 bases for J; bases not matched to a gene: 9. Germline lookup yields CDR1 GTSNPN and CDR2 SVGIG (reference sequence). CDR3 nucleotides: TGTGCCTGGAGGAGACAGGGGCTGTGGAATGGCTACACCTTC. This codes for CAWRRQGLWNGYTF.

This rearrangement joins TRBV10-3 to TRBJ2-5, with D possibly TRBD1 on 5 matching bases. The CDR3 totals 15 residues. CDR1 is ENHRY and CDR2 is SYGVKD in the germline V gene. Trimming took off 5 bases at V and 5 bases at J, with 18 bases between the two ends. CDR3 bases: TGTGCCATCAGTCTCGACAGACTGCGGCTCGAGACCCAGTACTTC. Amino acid sequence: CAISLDRLRLETQYF.

This chain connects TRBV7-2 to TRBJ1-1; D gene uncertain. CDR1 and CDR2 (germline): SGHTA, FQGNSA. Trimming took off 3 bases at V and 7 bases at J, with 6 bases between the two ends. The CDR3 length is 11 residues. The CDR3 here is CASSLANEAFF. The CDR3 DNA reads TGTGCCAGCAGCTTGGCAAATGAAGCTTTCTTT.

This clone appeared a few times. DNA of the CDR3: TGTGCCAGCAGTGAGCAGGGGGCCGGGCAGCCCCAGCATTTT. This encodes CASSEQGAGQPQHF. The V call is TRBV2, the J call TRBJ1-5; 8 bases match TRBD1. J was trimmed by 7 bases and V by 3 bases; bases with no gene match: 5. Germline lookup yields CDR1 SNHLY and CDR2 FYNNEI. This CDR3 contains 14 residues.

The CDR3 bases are TGCGCCAGCAGCCTTAATATCGGCGGATACACAGATACGCAGTATTTT. Translating it yields CASSLNIGGYTDTQYF. This sequence joins TRBV5-1 and TRBJ2-3; no clear D gene. Trimming shortened V by 4 bases and J by 2 bases, and 17 bases separated the two germline ends. The CDR3 contains 16 residues. The germline V gene encodes CDR1 SGHRS and CDR2 YFSETQ.

The V and J genes are TRBV21-1 and TRBJ2-1; TRBD2, the D gene given by the table, was not confirmed from the DNA. TRBV21-1 is classified as a pseudogene. CDR3 length: 21 amino acids. Here the CDR3 DNA reads TGTGCCAGCAGCAAAGAGGACTTCCTCCGCGGGAGGCCCTCACATATCAATGAGCAGTTCTTC. It translates to CASSKEDFLRGRPSHINEQFF.

This clone has a handful of counts. This chain joins TRBV5-6 and TRBJ1-1; the match to TRBD1 covers 8 bases. The V segment lost 3 bases and the J segment 0 bases; nucleotides outside the gene matches: 4. Germline V gives CDR1 SGHDT, CDR2 YYEEEE. The CDR3 is made up of 15 amino acids. As DNA, the CDR3 is TGTGCCAGCAGCTCTGGGGACAGGTTGAACACTGAAGCTTTCTTT. Translated, it gives CASSSGDRLNTEAFF.

This chain uses TRBV9 with TRBJ2-1, with 9 bases that match TRBD1. Germline V gene sequence: CDR1 SGDLS, CDR2 YYNGEE. The CDR3 runs 14 residues. Germline trimming cut 4 bases from V and 7 bases from J; bases unmatched to any gene: 6. CDR3 in amino acids: CASSMDRGENEQFF. For the CDR3, the DNA is TGTGCCAGCAGCATGGACAGGGGTGAAAATGAGCAGTTCTTC.

This clone was counted between two and nine times. The CDR3 nucleotides are TGTGCCAGCAGGGGACTAGCGGGGGGGTATGAGCAGTTCTTC. It yields the protein CASRGLAGGYEQFF. The gene calls are TRBV6-5 and TRBJ2-1, with 16 nucleotides matching TRBD2. CDR1 is MNHEY, CDR2 SVGAGI, per germline. CDR3 length equals 14 residues. V lost 6 bases to trimming and J lost 8 bases; unmatched junction nucleotides: 1.

V gene TRBV2 combines with J gene TRBJ2-1; D might be TRBD1 (6 bases). Germline loops: CDR1 SNHLY, CDR2 FYNNEI. V gave up 10 bases and J gave up 0 bases, with 16 bases separating them. This CDR3 is 15 amino acids long. In nucleotides, the CDR3 is TGTGCCACGAACCCGGAACAGGGCTCCTACAATGAGCAGTTCTTC. Translated: CATNPEQGSYNEQFF.

This clone was observed a handful of times. The V call is TRBV4-3, the J call TRBJ2-2; 9 positions match TRBD2. The V gene end was trimmed by 1 base and the J gene end by 3 bases; junction bases not matched to a gene: 3. There are 16 residues in the CDR3. Germline CDR1 is LGHNA and CDR2 is YSLEER. The CDR3 protein is CASSQGAGGDTGELFF. In DNA form, the CDR3 reads TGCGCCAGCAGCCAAGGGGCGGGAGGGGACACCGGGGAGCTGTTTTTT.

This chain links TRBV29-1 with TRBJ1-1, with D hard to call. V was clipped by 7 bases and J by 3 bases, with 15 bases between them. The CDR3 extends over 13 amino acids. Germline CDR1 reads SQVTM; CDR2 reads ANQGSEA. In DNA, the CDR3 is TGCAGCGATCTACAGTGGGTGGACACTGAAGCTTTCTTT. Translating it yields CSDLQWVDTEAFF.

The sample holds a few counts of this clone. The chain links TRBV5-1 to TRBJ1-2; the match to TRBD1 covers 8 bases. The CDR3 runs 15 residues. CDR1 and CDR2 from the germline V gene are SGHRS and YFSETQ. V lost 2 bases and J lost 3; bases outside the gene matches: 6. CDR3 nucleotide sequence: TGCGCCAGCAGCTTTCAGACAGGGGTTCACTATGGCTACACCTTC. Protein sequence: CASSFQTGVHYGYTF.

This clone was seen more than once but under ten times. CDR3 amino acids: CSGGLAGVPYNEQFF. DNA for the CDR3: TGCAGCGGAGGACTAGCGGGGGTCCCTTACAATGAGCAGTTCTTC. This sequence joins TRBV29-1 and TRBJ2-1; 13 bases align to TRBD2. V lost 7 bases to trimming and J lost 4 bases; unmatched junction nucleotides: 7. Germline values: CDR1 SQVTM, CDR2 ANQGSEA. The CDR3 runs to 15 residues.

A word on this clone: At the DNA level, this CDR3 is encoded by other sequences in the same sample as well. J is TRBJ2-5 and V is TRBV5-4; weak D call: TRBD2 (6 bases). This CDR3 is 13 amino acids long. With 1 base removed from V and 5 bases from J, the gap between germline ends came to 9 bases. Germline V gene sequence: CDR1 SGHNT, CDR2 YYREEE (reference sequence). CDR3 residues: CASSLYSGETQYF. CDR3 DNA: TGTGCCAGCAGCTTGTACAGCGGGGAGACCCAGTACTTC.

J is TRBJ2-5 and V is TRBV10-3; 10 nucleotides agree with TRBD2. The CDR3 contains 15 residues. J gave up 3 bases and V 2 bases, and 3 bases lay outside the gene matches. CDR1 is ENHRY, CDR2 SYGVKD, per germline. For the CDR3, the DNA is TGTGCCATCAGTGAGGCAACTAGCGGGGAAGAGACCCAGTACTTC. Translated: CAISEATSGEETQYF.

The chain combines TRBV14 with TRBJ2-1; D may be TRBD2 (5 bases). Germline V gene data show CDR1 as SGHDN and CDR2 as FVKESK. This CDR3 has 11 amino acids. Trimming removed 4 bases from V and 10 bases from J, with 8 bases in between. The CDR3 loop reads CASSPGREQFF. CDR3 DNA: TGTGCCAGCAGCCCGGGGAGAGAGCAGTTCTTC.

The chain joins TRBV30 to TRBJ1-2; TRBD1 aligns across 7 bases. Per the germline V gene, CDR1 is GTSNPN and CDR2 is SVGIG (reference sequence). This CDR3 region has 13 residues. The junction had 6 bases not matched to a gene; V was cut back by 8 bases and J by 0 bases. CDR3 loop: CAGPGQTNYGYTF. The CDR3 nucleotides read TGTGCCGGGCCGGGACAGACTAACTATGGCTACACCTTC.

In the case of this clone: At one boundary the junction diverges from the germline segment, which might be a read error. The CDR3, as DNA: TGTGCTAGCAGCTCGACGACTAGCGGAAGCACCGGGGAGCTGTTTTTT. It is translated as CASSSTTSGSTGELFF. V gene TRBV7-7 combines with J gene TRBJ2-2, with 9 nucleotides matching TRBD2. This CDR3 has 16 residues. The germline CDR1 and CDR2 sequences are SSHAT and FNYEAQ (reference sequence).

This rearrangement joins TRBV19 to TRBJ2-4, with 10 positions matching TRBD2. The V and J ends lost 5 bases and 0 bases, in that order; junction bases with no gene match: 7. Germline-derived CDR1 and CDR2 are LNHDA and SQIVND (reference sequence). The CDR3 sequence is 17 residues long. CDR3 DNA sequence: TGTGCCAGTAGTCTCTTAGCGGGAGGTCTAGCCAAAAACATTCAGTACTTC. Amino acid sequence: CASSLLAGGLAKNIQYF.